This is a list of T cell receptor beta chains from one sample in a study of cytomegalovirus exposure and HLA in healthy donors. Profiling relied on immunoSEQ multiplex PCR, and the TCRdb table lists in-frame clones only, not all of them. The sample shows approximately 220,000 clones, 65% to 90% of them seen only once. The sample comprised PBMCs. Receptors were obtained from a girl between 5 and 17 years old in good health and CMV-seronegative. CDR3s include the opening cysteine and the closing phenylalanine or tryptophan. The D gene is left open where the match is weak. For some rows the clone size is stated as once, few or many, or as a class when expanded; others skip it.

CATSRDRSWTGNEQYF TGTGCCACCAGCAGAGATCGTAGTTGGACAGGGAATGAGCAGTACTTC TRBJ2-7 TRBV15 NA TRBD1
CASSFSGQRNTEAFF TGTGCCAGCAGTTTTTCGGGACAGCGTAACACTGAAGCTTTCTTT TRBJ1-1 TRBV28 NA TRBD1
CASSHSYEQYF TGTGCCAGCAGCCACTCCTACGAGCAGTACTTC TRBJ2-7 TRBV28 NA NA
CASRRGIRGNTEAFF TGTGCCAGCAGAAGAGGGATCAGGGGGAACACTGAAGCTTTCTTT TRBJ1-1 TRBV6-5 NA NA
CASSLPGYTF TGTGCCAGCTCACTCCCTGGCTACACCTTC TRBJ1-2 TRBV6-1 NA NA
CASSLPLLPGQQTEAFF TGTGCCAGCAGCTTACCGCTATTACCGGGACAGCAGACTGAAGCTTTCTTT TRBJ1-1 TRBV7-9 NA TRBD1
CASSMSPDRPWDTQYF TGTGCCAGTAGTATGTCCCCGGACAGACCTTGGGATACGCAGTATTTT TRBJ2-3 TRBV19 NA NA
CASSLQGSPYYGYTF TGTGCCAGCAGCCTGCAGGGTAGCCCTTACTATGGCTACACCTTC TRBJ1-2 TRBV5-5 NA NA
CASSRLAGGSTDTQYF TGCGCCAGCAGCCGACTAGCGGGGGGGAGCACAGATACGCAGTATTTT TRBJ2-3 TRBV4-1 NA TRBD2
CASSEAPGLAASTDTQYF TGTGCCAGCAGTGAAGCGCCCGGACTAGCGGCTAGCACAGATACGCAGTATTTT TRBJ2-3 TRBV6-1 NA TRBD2
CASTSGTDTQYF TGTGCCAGCACTAGCGGCACAGATACGCAGTATTTT TRBJ2-3 TRBV4-2 NA NA
CASSPGLAGASTDTQYF TGTGCCAGCTCACCGGGACTAGCGGGAGCTAGCACAGATACGCAGTATTTT TRBJ2-3 TRBV18 NA TRBD2
CASSDRGQYNEQFF TGTGCCAGCAGTGACAGGGGACAGTACAATGAGCAGTTCTTC TRBJ2-1 TRBV6-5 NA TRBD1
CASSVEPSAGPTDTQYF TGTGCCAGCAGCGTAGAACCCTCTGCGGGGCCCACAGATACGCAGTATTTT TRBJ2-3 TRBV9 NA NA
CASSVGQGDQPQHF TGTGCCAGCAGCGTGGGACAGGGGGATCAGCCCCAGCATTTT TRBJ1-5 TRBV9 NA TRBD1
CASSQDYSAVGGLEYEQFF TGCGCCAGCAGCCAAGACTACTCGGCAGTCGGGGGTTTAGAATATGAGCAGTTCTTC TRBJ2-1 TRBV4-3 once NA
CASSLSRGASTEAFF TGTGCCAGCAGCCTTTCCCGGGGGGCTTCCACTGAAGCTTTCTTT TRBJ1-1 TRBV7-9 NA NA